The 30 T cell receptor beta chains presented below share a single source sample, sequenced in a study of T cell responses to AZD1222 COVID-19 vaccine (dated by TCRdb to the early 2020s). The library was produced with the immunoSEQ multiplex PCR assay. The source is immuneACCESS, and TCRdb retained only in-frame sequences with V and J called. Part of the clones is not carried over; for the studies checked, unresolved V genes explain less than half of this, and the remainder is unexplained. Counted in this sample were around 78,000 clones; around 86% of them appeared once. Less than 25% of the sample comes from the top ten. Interpreted using the paper, the time point label stands for: baseline before first vaccination. This specimen was peripheral blood, taken on day 0 of AZD1222 vaccination. Every receptor here comes from an adult in good health.

V gene TRBV7-3 combines with J gene TRBJ1-1; no definite D call. Germline-derived CDR1 and CDR2 are SGHTA and FQGTGA. The CDR3 consists of 13 residues. V lost 4 bases, J lost 1 base, and 7 bases lay in between. CDR3 sequence reads: CASSSEGNTEAFF. DNA of the CDR3: TGTGCCAGCAGCTCAGAGGGGAACACTGAAGCTTTCTTT. Full variable domain (remainder filled in from reference TRBV7-3 and TRBJ1-1): GAGVSQTPSNKVTEKGKYVELRCDPISGHTALYWYRQSLGQGPEFLIYFQGTGAADDSGLPNDRFFAVRPEGSVSTLKIQRTERGDSAVYLCASSSEGNTEAFFGQGTRLTVV.

The rearrangement joins TRBV4-2 to TRBJ2-3; a possible D gene is TRBD2 (6 bases). Trimming pared 0 bases from V and 8 bases from J, leaving 9 bases between. The germline CDR1 and CDR2 sequences are LGHNA and YNFKEQ. The CDR3 totals 13 residues. The CDR3 protein is CASSQEGTGTQYF. The CDR3 nucleotides read TGTGCCAGCAGCCAAGAAGGGACTGGTACGCAGTATTTT.

J is TRBJ2-1 and V is TRBV9; the match to TRBD1 covers 9 bases. The CDR3 length is 15 residues. Germline V CDR1 and CDR2: SGDLS, YYNGEE. Germline trimming cut 4 bases from V and 3 bases from J; bases unmatched to any gene: 5. The CDR3 DNA reads as TGTGCCAGCAGCCCGCGGACAGGGGTCTACAATGAGCAGTTCTTC. This sequence encodes CASSPRTGVYNEQFF. Drawing the rest from reference TRBV9 and TRBJ2-1, the complete variable domain is DSGVTQTPKHLITATGQRVTLRCSPRSGDLSVYWYQQSLDQGLQFLIQYYNGEERAKGNILERFSAQQFPDLHSELNLSSLELGDSALYFCASSPRTGVYNEQFFGPGTRLTVL.

This clone has a handful of counts. V and J are TRBV19 and TRBJ1-5, with 8 positions matching TRBD1. The CDR3 spans 15 residues. V shed 5 bases and J 5 bases; nucleotides not matched to a gene: 8. Germline values: CDR1 LNHDA, CDR2 SQIVND (reference sequence). The CDR3, as DNA: TGTGCCAGTAGTTCCGGGACAGGAGATTATCAGCCCCAGCATTTT. Translated: CASSSGTGDYQPQHF.

This clone was recorded only once. V and J are TRBV30 and TRBJ1-2; no reliable D call. Trimming pared 3 bases from V and 8 bases from J, leaving 10 bases between. The CDR3 covers 11 residues. Germline CDR1 and CDR2: GTSNPN and SVGIG (reference sequence). The DNA of the CDR3 is TGTGCCTGGAGGGTAGAGGCGGGCTACACCTTC. Protein: CAWRVEAGYTF.

The DNA for the CDR3 is TGTGCCAGCAGTTCCTACAGGGGACCTAGCAATCAGCCCCAGCATTTT. This sequence encodes CASSSYRGPSNQPQHF. V usage is TRBV28 and J usage is TRBJ1-5, with 7 bases fitting TRBD1. This CDR3 has 16 residues. CDR1 and CDR2 from the germline V gene are MDHEN and SYDVKM. The junction had 6 bases not matched to a gene; V was cut back by 4 bases and J by 0 bases.

CDR3 sequence reads: CASRGRKQSPLMNTEAFF. The CDR3, as DNA: TGTGCCAGCAGGGGTAGGAAACAGAGTCCGCTCATGAACACTGAAGCTTTCTTT. The J gene is TRBJ1-1, the V gene TRBV3-1 (or the pseudogene TRBV3-2); no clear D gene. Germline V CDR1 and CDR2: LGHDT, YNNKEL (reference sequence). Between the trimmed V and J ends, which lost 6 bases and 0 bases, there was a span of 23 bases. The CDR3 spans 18 residues.

This chain connects TRBV5-8 to TRBJ1-4; weak D call: TRBD1 (5 bases). CDR3 length: 15 residues. Between the trimmed V and J ends, which lost 4 bases and 6 bases, there was a span of 16 bases. Germline loops: CDR1 SGHTS, CDR2 YDEGEE. CDR3 in DNA: TGTGCCAGCAGCCCTCGGCGGGGGATTTATGAAAAACTGTTTTTT. Translating gives CASSPRRGIYEKLFF.

This clone came up a few times. The chain couples TRBV2 to TRBJ2-7; 7 positions agree with TRBD1. Germline V CDR1 and CDR2: SNHLY, FYNNEI. This CDR3 spans 13 amino acids. Trimming took 7 bases from V and 2 from J; bases not matched to a gene: 5. CDR3 residues: CASKGDSPYEQYF. CDR3 DNA sequence: TGTGCCAGCAAAGGGGACAGCCCCTACGAGCAGTACTTC.

This clone has more than one count but fewer than ten. The chain recombines TRBV7-3 with TRBJ2-2; D is perhaps TRBD2 (6 bases). The CDR3 totals 16 residues. Trimming shortened V by 2 bases and J by 2 bases, and 12 bases separated the two germline ends. The germline CDR1 and CDR2 sequences are SGHTA and FQGTGA. The chain's CDR3 is CASSLLPGSNTGELFF. As DNA, the CDR3 is TGTGCCAGCAGCTTACTGCCCGGGAGCAACACCGGGGAGCTGTTTTTT.

J is TRBJ2-2 and V is TRBV2; TRBD1 matches 10 bases. Germline CDR1 reads SNHLY; CDR2 reads FYNNEI. The CDR3 runs to 17 residues. The junction had 10 bases not matched to a gene; V was cut back by 5 bases and J by 4 bases. Written as DNA, the CDR3 is TGTGCCAGCAGTTATGATCGAGGGACAGGGGCCACCGGGGAGCTGTTTTTT. As protein: CASSYDRGTGATGELFF.

This rearrangement joins TRBV7-2 to TRBJ2-3; TRBD2 matches 10 bases. This CDR3 is built from 17 residues. V gave up 0 bases and J gave up 3 bases; unmatched junction bases: 6. The germline V gene encodes CDR1 SGHTA and CDR2 FQGNSA. The CDR3 is CASSLAQAGGPTDTQYF. The CDR3, as DNA: TGTGCCAGCAGCTTAGCGCAAGCGGGGGGGCCGACAGATACGCAGTATTTT.

The CDR3 region is CASSLRGGAYEQYF. CDR3 DNA sequence: TGTGCCAGCAGCTTGCGTGGGGGAGCCTACGAGCAGTACTTC. The V call is TRBV7-9, the J call TRBJ2-7, with D perhaps assigned TRBD1 or TRBD2 (5 bases each). The CDR3 consists of 14 residues. Trimming took 3 bases from V and 2 from J, leaving 11 bases between them. Germline V gives CDR1 SEHNR, CDR2 FQNEAQ (reference sequence).

This chain links TRBV12-3 or TRBV12-4 with TRBJ1-1; weak D call: TRBD1 (5 bases). This CDR3 region has 13 residues. V lost 7 bases and J lost 1, with 10 bases in between. The CDR3 reads CASTDDRNTEAFF. The DNA of the CDR3 is TGTGCCAGCACCGACGACAGGAACACTGAAGCTTTCTTT.

The CDR3 coding sequence is TGTGCCAGCAGCCACGGACAGGACACTGAAGCTTTCTTT. Translated: CASSHGQDTEAFF. The genes are TRBV3-1 (or the pseudogene TRBV3-2) and TRBJ1-1; 7 positions agree with TRBD1. With V trimmed by 3 bases and J by 3 bases, 1 base remained unmatched. Germline CDR1 LGHDT, CDR2 YNNKEL (reference sequence). This CDR3 is built from 13 residues.

The gene calls are TRBV5-1 and TRBJ1-2; D perhaps matches TRBD1 (6 bases). In germline, CDR1 is SGHRS, CDR2 YFSETQ. This CDR3 has 14 residues. Trimming stripped 4 bases from V and 4 bases from J, with 14 bases between. DNA of the CDR3: TGCGCCAGCAGCCCTACAGGGCTAACCTATGGCTACACCTTC. Residues: CASSPTGLTYGYTF.

This clone was found once. This chain uses TRBV3-1 (or the pseudogene TRBV3-2) with TRBJ1-2, with D perhaps TRBD1 (5 bases). Germline V gene lookup returns CDR1 LGHDT and CDR2 YNNKEL (reference sequence). The CDR3 spans 13 residues. V lost 4 bases and J lost 4, with 10 bases in between. The chain's CDR3 is CASSLSGGYGYTF. The CDR3 DNA follows: TGTGCCAGCAGCCTCTCCGGGGGCTATGGCTACACCTTC.

The CDR3 loop is CASRGQGKDNEKLFF. The CDR3 DNA follows: TGTGCCAGCAGGGGTCAGGGCAAGGATAATGAAAAACTGTTTTTT. V gene TRBV4-2 combines with J gene TRBJ1-4; possible D gene TRBD1, 5 bases. The CDR3 sequence is 15 residues long. Germline V gene lookup returns CDR1 LGHNA and CDR2 YNFKEQ. Trimming removed 6 bases from V and 4 bases from J, with 15 bases in between.

V is TRBV28 and J is TRBJ1-5; D remains ambiguous. The V gene's germline CDR1 is MDHEN and CDR2 SYDVKM. V was clipped by 5 bases and J by 6 bases, with 2 bases between them. The CDR3 runs to 10 residues. The CDR3 reads CASSIQPQHF. The DNA of the CDR3 is TGTGCCAGCAGTATTCAGCCCCAGCATTTT.

The chain carries TRBV28 and TRBJ1-1, with 7 bases fitting TRBD1. Per germline, CDR1 MDHEN and CDR2 SYDVKM. V gave up 6 bases and J gave up 4 bases; unmatched junction bases: 14. The CDR3 consists of 16 residues. The CDR3 sequence is CASRLGTVGVLTEAFF. CDR3 bases: TGTGCCAGCAGACTTGGGACAGTTGGGGTGCTCACTGAAGCTTTCTTT.

The rearrangement uses TRBV10-3 and TRBJ2-1; TRBD1 aligns across 8 bases. CDR1 ENHRY and CDR2 SYGVKD come from the germline V gene. V gave up 6 bases and J gave up 9 bases; unmatched junction bases: 4. There are 12 residues in the CDR3. As DNA, the CDR3 is TGTGCCATCAGGACAGGGGCGGGTGAGCAGTTCTTC. It yields the protein CAIRTGAGEQFF.

The chain joins TRBV11-3 to TRBJ2-2; 8 nucleotides align to TRBD2. The CDR3 sequence is 15 residues long. V lost 0 bases, J lost 3 bases, and 0 bases stayed unmatched. Per germline, CDR1 SGHNT and CDR2 YENEEA. As DNA, the CDR3 is TGTGCCAGCAGCTTAGACGGGGGGGACACCGGGGAGCTGTTTTTT. This translates into CASSLDGGDTGELFF.

This sequence joins TRBV27 and TRBJ2-2; D gene ambiguous. Germline CDR1 and CDR2: MNHEY and SMNVEV (reference sequence). V was pared by 2 bases and J by 8 bases, with 9 bases between. The CDR3 contains 13 residues. Here the CDR3 reads CASSLALGGELFF. The CDR3 bases are TGTGCCAGCAGTTTAGCCCTTGGGGGGGAGCTGTTTTTT.

This rearrangement joins TRBV30 to TRBJ1-2; D unresolved. Germline lookup yields CDR1 GTSNPN and CDR2 SVGIG (reference sequence). The ends were cut back, 2 bases at V and 7 bases at J, with 20 bases in the middle. CDR3 size: 15 residues. The CDR3 region has the DNA TGTGCCTGGAGTACTAGGGCCCTCCTAGCGTTTGGCTACACCTTC. Protein sequence: CAWSTRALLAFGYTF.

The chain carries TRBV3-1 (or the pseudogene TRBV3-2) and TRBJ1-4; D gene uncertain. Germline V lookup: CDR1 LGHDT, CDR2 YNNKEL (reference sequence). The CDR3 length is 16 residues. V was shortened by 1 base and J by 8 bases, with 17 bases between the two germline ends. The CDR3 is CASSQGLTAQGEKLFF. CDR3 sequence (DNA): TGTGCCAGCAGCCAAGGTTTAACAGCACAAGGAGAAAAACTGTTTTTT.

The chain couples TRBV7-2 to TRBJ1-1; D may be TRBD1 (6 bases). The V and J ends lost 5 bases and 0 bases respectively, with 16 bases between them. The CDR3 has 16 residues. CDR1 is SGHTA and CDR2 is FQGNSA in the germline V gene. CDR3 protein: CASSPRGGMVNTEAFF. Here the CDR3 DNA reads TGTGCCAGCAGCCCCAGGGGAGGGATGGTGAACACTGAAGCTTTCTTT.

V and J are TRBV18 and TRBJ1-1, with a possible D match to TRBD1 (6 bases). CDR1 is KGHSH and CDR2 is LQKENI in the germline V gene. The CDR3 contains 15 residues. V dropped 3 bases and J dropped 0 bases, with 11 bases sitting between them. The CDR3 region is CASSPRGDVNTEAFF. CDR3 DNA sequence: TGTGCCAGCTCACCGAGGGGGGATGTGAACACTGAAGCTTTCTTT.

The J gene is TRBJ2-1, the V gene TRBV7-3; TRBD2 matches at 8 bases. The CDR3 totals 15 residues. The V segment lost 5 bases and the J segment 9 bases; nucleotides outside the gene matches: 12. CDR1 and CDR2 from the germline V gene are SGHTA and FQGTGA. CDR3 coding DNA: TGTGCCAGCAGCCCCGAGGAGCGGGGGTCATCTGAGCAGTTCTTC. It translates to CASSPEERGSSEQFF.

The rearrangement joins TRBV28 to TRBJ1-6; D is possibly TRBD1 (6 bases). V was clipped by 3 bases and J by 9 bases, with 12 bases between them. This CDR3 contains 14 residues. CDR1 is MDHEN, CDR2 SYDVKM, per germline. In DNA form, the CDR3 reads TGTGCCAGCAGTTTGACAGGCGGAGGTTCACCCCTCCACTTT. As protein: CASSLTGGGSPLHF.

The V and J genes are TRBV21-1 and TRBJ2-7; TRBD1 is taken as the D call from the table, unchecked against the DNA. TRBV21-1 is marked as a pseudogene. The CDR3 consists of 17 residues. The CDR3 region is CASSKGTALLVLYEQYF. The CDR3 nucleotides read TGTGCCAGCAGCAAAGGGACAGCGCTCCTGGTACTCTACGAGCAGTACTTC.